Shown below are 27 T cell receptor beta chains from a single sample sequenced in a study of blood T cell repertoires in COVID-19. Repertoires were generated with immunoSEQ multiplex PCR, while TCRdb's copy carries only in-frame clones and drops some. Among 250,000 to 400,000 clones listed, about nine tenths were seen once. Specimen: peripheral blood. The receptors stem from a man aged 45-65 years with active or convalescent COVID-19.

J is TRBJ2-2 and V is TRBV19; 11 bases map to TRBD1. Trimming removed 7 bases from V and 4 bases from J; junction bases left unmatched: 8. The CDR3 extends over 16 amino acids. Germline CDR1 and CDR2: LNHDA and SQIVND (reference sequence). The CDR3 DNA reads TGTGCCAGTACCACCGGGACAGGGGGTTTCACCGGGGAGCTGTTTTTT. Its protein is CASTTGTGGFTGELFF.

The chain is built from TRBV3-1 (or the pseudogene TRBV3-2) and TRBJ1-2, with 7 bases aligning to TRBD1. From germline, CDR1 is LGHDT and CDR2 YNNKEL (reference sequence). CDR3 length equals 12 residues. Unmatched junction bases numbered 2, after V lost 5 bases and J lost 5 bases. The CDR3 loop reads CASSGTVYGYTF. CDR3 nucleotide sequence: TGTGCCAGCAGCGGGACAGTGTATGGCTACACCTTC.

The sample holds one count of this clone. The V and J genes are TRBV5-1 and TRBJ2-7; the D is unclear. V was clipped by 0 bases and J by 3 bases, with 10 bases between them. CDR3 length: 14 amino acids. Germline assignment: CDR1 SGHRS and CDR2 YFSETQ. CDR3: CASSLDWAFYEQYF. CDR3 in DNA: TGCGCCAGCAGCTTGGACTGGGCGTTCTACGAGCAGTACTTC.

This clone was seen a single time. The genes are TRBV28 and TRBJ2-3, with 10 bases that match TRBD2. The CDR3 is 17 residues long. V lost 5 bases to trimming and J lost 6 bases; unmatched junction nucleotides: 14. CDR1 MDHEN and CDR2 SYDVKM come from the germline V gene. CDR3 nucleotides: TGTGCCAGCAGTACAGGTCATAGCGGGAGGTTGTATGATACGCAGTATTTT. Residues: CASSTGHSGRLYDTQYF.

The chain links TRBV18 to TRBJ2-1; 12 bases match TRBD1. This CDR3 is built from 15 residues. V lost 3 bases and J lost 6; bases outside the gene matches: 3. Germline values: CDR1 KGHSH, CDR2 LQKENI. The CDR3 bases are TGTGCCAGCTCACCGGGACAGGGGGCGATCAATGAGCAGTTCTTC. It specifies CASSPGQGAINEQFF. The whole variable domain, remainder taken from reference TRBV18 and TRBJ2-1, is NAGVMQNPRHLVRRRGQEARLRCSPMKGHSHVYWYRQLPEEGLKFMVYLQKENIIDESGMPKERFSAEFPKEGPSILRIQQVVRGDSAAYFCASSPGQGAINEQFFGPGTRLTVL.

Details on this clone: Different DNA sequences within this sample yield the same CDR3. J is TRBJ1-6 and V is TRBV5-1; possible D gene TRBD1, 6 bases. CDR1 and CDR2 from the germline V gene are SGHRS and YFSETQ. The V and J ends lost 0 bases and 10 bases respectively, with 11 bases between them. The CDR3 has 14 amino acids. The chain's CDR3 is CASSLGGRGSPLHF. CDR3 DNA sequence: TGCGCCAGCAGCTTGGGGGGGCGCGGATCACCCCTCCACTTT. The complete variable domain, with remaining parts taken from reference TRBV5-1 and TRBJ1-6, reads KAGVTQTPRYLIKTRGQQVTLSCSPISGHRSVSWYQQTPGQGLQFLFEYFSETQRNKGNFPGRFSGRQFSNSRSEMNVSTLELGDSALYLCASSLGGRGSPLHFGNGTRLTVT.

The rearrangement joins TRBV3-1 (or the pseudogene TRBV3-2) to TRBJ2-1; 10 bases fit TRBD2. The CDR3 runs to 16 residues. Germline V gives CDR1 LGHDT, CDR2 YNNKEL (reference sequence). The V and J ends lost 4 bases and 5 bases, in that order; junction bases with no gene match: 8. The CDR3 is CASSRPGTSVNNEQFF. CDR3 DNA: TGTGCCAGCAGCCGCCCCGGGACTAGCGTCAACAATGAGCAGTTCTTC.

The rearrangement links TRBV19 to TRBJ1-2, with 8 positions matching TRBD1. The CDR3 spans 17 residues. With 3 bases clipped from V and 8 bases from J, the junction kept 17 bases outside the gene matches. Germline V gene data show CDR1 as LNHDA and CDR2 as SQIVND (reference sequence). The CDR3 sequence is CASSISFLGQGLDGYTF. The DNA of the CDR3 is TGTGCCAGTAGTATCTCCTTTCTTGGACAGGGTTTGGACGGCTACACCTTC.

This clone appeared a few times. The rearrangement links TRBV28 to TRBJ1-6; TRBD1 agrees at 8 bases. Germline V gene lookup returns CDR1 MDHEN and CDR2 SYDVKM. This CDR3 region has 16 residues. V shed 3 bases and J 10 bases; nucleotides not matched to a gene: 11. Here the CDR3 reads CASSFSEDRAGSPLHF. CDR3 nucleotide sequence: TGTGCCAGCAGTTTCTCCGAGGACAGGGCAGGATCACCCCTCCACTTT.

V and J are TRBV6-5 and TRBJ2-5; a possible D gene is TRBD1 (5 bases). Trimming shortened V by 2 bases and J by 3 bases, and 10 bases separated the two germline ends. Germline values: CDR1 MNHEY, CDR2 SVGAGI. CDR3 length: 14 residues. The chain's CDR3 is CASSYEQGEETQYF. For the CDR3, the DNA is TGTGCCAGCAGTTACGAGCAGGGCGAAGAGACCCAGTACTTC.

V is TRBV28 and J is TRBJ2-2; tentative D call: TRBD1 (5 bases). CDR1 is MDHEN, CDR2 SYDVKM, per germline. The length of the CDR3 is 15 residues. V was shortened by 4 bases and J by 1 base, with 10 bases between the two germline ends. Written as DNA, the CDR3 is TGTGCCAGCAGTTCACAGACAGAGAACACCGGGGAGCTGTTTTTT. It codes for CASSSQTENTGELFF.

The rearrangement joins TRBV19 to TRBJ2-2, with TRBD1 matching 8 bases. The ends lost 6 bases at V and 7 bases at J; junction bases unmatched: 10. CDR3 length: 15 residues. Germline lookup yields CDR1 LNHDA and CDR2 SQIVND (reference sequence). This CDR3 reads CASRAGTGSVGELFF. The CDR3 DNA reads TGTGCCAGTAGGGCCGGGACAGGCAGCGTCGGGGAGCTGTTTTTT.

V and J are TRBV18 and TRBJ1-3; the D is unclear. The CDR3 spans 18 residues. Germline V gene sequence: CDR1 KGHSH, CDR2 LQKENI. With 2 bases removed from V and 0 bases from J, the gap between germline ends came to 17 bases. The CDR3 DNA reads TGTGCCAGCTCACCATTGAGTTTGGCAGGCCTCTCTGGAAACACCATATATTTT. This codes for CASSPLSLAGLSGNTIYF.

This clone was recorded a few times. The V call is TRBV6-5, the J call TRBJ1-3; TRBD1 matches 7 bases. CDR3 length: 15 residues. V gave up 7 bases and J gave up 0 bases; unmatched junction bases: 6. The germline V gene encodes CDR1 MNHEY and CDR2 SVGAGI. Here the CDR3 DNA reads TGTGCCAGCACTGGGGACAGCCGCTCTGGAAACACCATATATTTT. This codes for CASTGDSRSGNTIYF.

The chain employs TRBV7-9 and TRBJ1-4; D remains ambiguous. Trimming took 1 base from V and 0 from J, leaving 9 bases between them. The CDR3 spans 16 residues. CDR1 and CDR2 (germline): SEHNR, FQNEAQ (reference sequence). CDR3 nucleotide sequence: TGTGCCAGCAGCTTAGGGAGGCAGGCAACTAATGAAAAACTGTTTTTT. Protein sequence: CASSLGRQATNEKLFF. Filled out from reference TRBV7-9 and TRBJ1-4, the complete variable domain reads DTGVSQNPRHKITKRGQNVTFRCDPISEHNRLYWYRQTLGQGPEFLTYFQNEAQLEKSRLLSDRFSAERPKGSFSTLEIQRTEQGDSAMYLCASSLGRQATNEKLFFGSGTQLSVL.

The J gene is TRBJ1-1, the V gene TRBV29-1, with 7 bases matching TRBD1. The CDR3 is 13 amino acids. Germline V gene sequence: CDR1 SQVTM, CDR2 ANQGSEA. Trimming took 6 bases from V and 3 from J; bases not matched to a gene: 7. CDR3 nucleotides: TGCAGCGTCACAGGGGCGTCGGACACTGAAGCTTTCTTT. Encoded protein: CSVTGASDTEAFF. The whole variable domain, filled in from reference TRBV29-1 and TRBJ1-1, reads SAVISQKPSRDICQRGTSLTIQCQVDSQVTMMFWYRQQPGQSLTLIATANQGSEATYESGFVIDKFPISRPNLTFSTLTVSNMSPEDSSIYLCSVTGASDTEAFFGQGTRLTVV.

The chain has TRBV2 and TRBJ1-5; 8 bases match TRBD1. CDR1 is SNHLY, CDR2 FYNNEI, per germline. The V gene end was trimmed by 1 base and the J gene end by 5 bases; junction bases not matched to a gene: 1. The CDR3 sequence is 14 residues long. CDR3 loop: CASSEVTGDQPQHF. The CDR3 nucleotides are TGTGCCAGCAGTGAAGTGACAGGGGATCAGCCCCAGCATTTT.

A few counts support this clone. The chain joins TRBV7-9 to TRBJ2-1, with 7 positions matching TRBD2. The CDR3 consists of 16 residues. Germline trimming cut 4 bases from V and 5 bases from J; bases unmatched to any gene: 11. Germline V gives CDR1 SEHNR, CDR2 FQNEAQ (reference sequence). The CDR3, as DNA: TGTGCCAGCAGCTCCGCGTCCGGGACTATAGACAATGAGCAGTTCTTC. Translation: CASSSASGTIDNEQFF. Full variable domain (outside the CDR3, taken from reference TRBV7-9 and TRBJ2-1): DTGVSQNPRHKITKRGQNVTFRCDPISEHNRLYWYRQTLGQGPEFLTYFQNEAQLEKSRLLSDRFSAERPKGSFSTLEIQRTEQGDSAMYLCASSSASGTIDNEQFFGPGTRLTVL.

The rearrangement links TRBV7-2 to TRBJ2-5, with TRBD2 matching 12 bases. J gave up 2 bases and V 5 bases, and 3 bases lay outside the gene matches. Germline-derived CDR1 and CDR2 are SGHTA and FQGNSA. This CDR3 is built from 15 residues. This CDR3 reads CASSRGLAGQETQYF. The CDR3 bases are TGTGCCAGCAGCCGGGGACTAGCGGGTCAAGAGACCCAGTACTTC.

The chain employs TRBV6-5 and TRBJ1-2; D is unclear. The CDR3 has 11 amino acids. Per germline, CDR1 MNHEY and CDR2 SVGAGI. The DNA for the CDR3 is TGTGGCACGGGATCCAACTATGGCTACACCTTC. It is translated as CGTGSNYGYTF.

This sequence joins TRBV7-3 and TRBJ2-5; TRBD2 aligns across 8 bases. The CDR3 consists of 15 residues. CDR1 is SGHTA and CDR2 is FQGTGA in the germline V gene. V was clipped by 0 bases and J by 9 bases; unmatched bases: 9. The CDR3 is CASSLTVAGREAQYF. In nucleotides, the CDR3 is TGTGCCAGCAGCTTAACGGTAGCGGGAAGGGAGGCCCAGTACTTC.

V gene TRBV7-2 combines with J gene TRBJ2-5; TRBD2 aligns across 10 bases. J was trimmed by 5 bases and V by 3 bases; bases with no gene match: 6. CDR1 and CDR2 from the germline V gene are SGHTA and FQGNSA. This CDR3 spans 15 amino acids. The CDR3 region is CASSFSQAGGETQYF. The CDR3, as DNA: TGTGCCAGCAGCTTTTCCCAAGCGGGGGGGGAGACCCAGTACTTC.

The rearrangement uses TRBV28 and TRBJ1-5; TRBD1 aligns across 9 bases. The germline gives CDR1 MDHEN, CDR2 SYDVKM. The CDR3 has 15 amino acids. Trimming at V came to 5 bases and at J to 2 bases, leaving 4 bases not matched to a gene. Here the CDR3 reads CASSPRTGGNQPQHF. Here the CDR3 DNA reads TGTGCCAGCAGTCCTCGGACAGGGGGCAATCAGCCCCAGCATTTT.

This clone was seen a handful of times. CDR3 sequence: CASSLGWAQGLSGNEQFF. The CDR3 coding sequence is TGTGCCAGCAGTTTAGGATGGGCTCAGGGTCTCTCTGGGAATGAGCAGTTCTTC. The chain couples TRBV27 to TRBJ2-1, with D maybe TRBD1 (5 bases). Germline values: CDR1 MNHEY, CDR2 SMNVEV (reference sequence). The CDR3 sequence is 18 residues long. The V gene lost 2 bases and the J gene lost 7 bases, with 24 bases spanning the gap.

The chain couples TRBV18 to TRBJ2-1, with 11 bases that match TRBD2. The V and J ends lost 4 bases and 6 bases, in that order; junction bases with no gene match: 5. The V gene's germline CDR1 is KGHSH and CDR2 LQKENI. The CDR3 consists of 15 residues. The CDR3 loop reads CASSQTSGAVNEQFF. The CDR3 DNA is TGTGCCAGCTCACAGACTAGCGGGGCCGTCAATGAGCAGTTCTTC.

This chain uses TRBV24-1 with TRBJ2-2; D is ambiguous. The germline gives CDR1 KGHDR, CDR2 SFDVKD. This CDR3 spans 14 amino acids. V lost 9 bases and J lost 5, with 15 bases in between. The CDR3 is CATGSRIRTGELFF. The CDR3 DNA sequence: TGTGCCACCGGATCCAGGATCAGAACCGGGGAGCTGTTTTTT.

The J gene is TRBJ2-7, the V gene TRBV28; no reliable D call. The CDR3 is 12 residues long. Trimming shortened V by 3 bases and J by 3 bases, and 6 bases separated the two germline ends. The V gene's germline CDR1 is MDHEN and CDR2 SYDVKM. This chain's CDR3 is CASSLGSYEQYF. CDR3 nucleotides: TGTGCCAGCAGTTTGGGCAGCTACGAGCAGTACTTC.